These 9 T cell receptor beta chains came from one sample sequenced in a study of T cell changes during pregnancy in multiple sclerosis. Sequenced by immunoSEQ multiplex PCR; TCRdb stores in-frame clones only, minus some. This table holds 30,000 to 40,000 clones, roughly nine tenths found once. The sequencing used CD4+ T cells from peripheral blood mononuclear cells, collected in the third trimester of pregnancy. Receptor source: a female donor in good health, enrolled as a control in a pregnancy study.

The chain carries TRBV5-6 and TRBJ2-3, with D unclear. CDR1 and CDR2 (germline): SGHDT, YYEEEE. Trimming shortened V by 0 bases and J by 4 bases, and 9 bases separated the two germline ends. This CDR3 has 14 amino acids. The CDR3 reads CASSLDRLADTQYF. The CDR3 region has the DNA TGTGCCAGCAGCTTGGACCGCTTAGCAGATACGCAGTATTTT.

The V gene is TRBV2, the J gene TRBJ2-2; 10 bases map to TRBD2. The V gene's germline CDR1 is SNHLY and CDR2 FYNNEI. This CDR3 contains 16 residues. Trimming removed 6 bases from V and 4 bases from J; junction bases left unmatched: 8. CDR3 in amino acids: CASSKSSGGVTGELFF. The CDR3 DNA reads TGTGCCAGCAGCAAATCTAGCGGGGGAGTCACCGGGGAGCTGTTTTTT.

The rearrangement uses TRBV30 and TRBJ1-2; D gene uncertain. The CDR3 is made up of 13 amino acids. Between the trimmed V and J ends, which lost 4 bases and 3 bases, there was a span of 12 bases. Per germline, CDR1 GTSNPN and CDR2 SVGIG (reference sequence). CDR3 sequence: CAWTPDGYYGYTF. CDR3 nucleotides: TGTGCCTGGACCCCCGACGGGTACTATGGCTACACCTTC.

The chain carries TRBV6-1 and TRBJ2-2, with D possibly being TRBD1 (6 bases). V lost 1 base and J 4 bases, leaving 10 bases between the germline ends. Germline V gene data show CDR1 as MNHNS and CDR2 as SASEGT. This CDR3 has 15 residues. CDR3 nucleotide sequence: TGTGCCAGCAGTGAAGGGGGGCCTATCACCGGGGAGCTGTTTTTT. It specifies CASSEGGPITGELFF.

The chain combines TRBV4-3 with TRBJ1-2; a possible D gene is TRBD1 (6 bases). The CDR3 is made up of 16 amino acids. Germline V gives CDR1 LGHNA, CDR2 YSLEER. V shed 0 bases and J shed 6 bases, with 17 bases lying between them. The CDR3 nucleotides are TGCGCCAGCAGCCAAGAATGGGGGCGGAGGATCCATGGCTACACCTTC. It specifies CASSQEWGRRIHGYTF.

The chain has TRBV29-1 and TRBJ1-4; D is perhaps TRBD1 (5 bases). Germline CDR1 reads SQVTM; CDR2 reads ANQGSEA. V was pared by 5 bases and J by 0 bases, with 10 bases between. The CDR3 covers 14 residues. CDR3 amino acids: CSVLTGPTNEKLFF. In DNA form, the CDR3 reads TGCAGCGTTCTAACAGGACCAACTAATGAAAAACTGTTTTTT.

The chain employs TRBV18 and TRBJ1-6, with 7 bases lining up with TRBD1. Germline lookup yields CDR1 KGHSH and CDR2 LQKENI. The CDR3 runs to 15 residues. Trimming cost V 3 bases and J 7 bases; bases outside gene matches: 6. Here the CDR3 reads CASSPFPGQNSPLHF. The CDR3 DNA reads TGTGCCAGCTCACCCTTCCCGGGACAGAATTCACCCCTCCACTTT.

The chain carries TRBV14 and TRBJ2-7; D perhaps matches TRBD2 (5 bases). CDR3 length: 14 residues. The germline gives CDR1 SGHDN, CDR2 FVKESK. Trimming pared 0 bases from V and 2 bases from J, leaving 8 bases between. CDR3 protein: CASSQDYGAYEQYF. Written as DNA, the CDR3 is TGTGCCAGCAGCCAAGATTACGGGGCCTACGAGCAGTACTTC.

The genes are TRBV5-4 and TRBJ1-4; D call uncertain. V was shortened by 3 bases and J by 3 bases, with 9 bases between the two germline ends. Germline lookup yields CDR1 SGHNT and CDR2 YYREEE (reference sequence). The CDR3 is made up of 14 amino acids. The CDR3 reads CASSSERSNEKLFF. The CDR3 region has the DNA TGTGCCAGCAGCTCTGAGCGGTCTAATGAAAAACTGTTTTTT.